Shown below are 18 T cell receptor beta chains from a single sample sequenced in a study of blood T cell repertoires in COVID-19 (dated by TCRdb to 2019 to 2021). The library was prepared using the immunoSEQ multiplex PCR assay. Held by TCRdb, this immuneACCESS table contains in-frame sequences only and omits some clones. Under half of the omission traces to an unresolved V gene where checked; the cause of the rest is unknown. The sample profile shows around 120,000 clones; over 85% of them were found once. Of the sample, 4% to 5% is held by the ten largest clones. Sequenced material: peripheral blood. The receptors stem from a man between 60 and 75 years old with COVID-19, enrolled during active disease.

In this sample, this clone turned up once. The V and J genes are TRBV6-5 and TRBJ1-1; 7 bases align to TRBD1. The CDR3 spans 15 residues. Trimming removed 7 bases from V and 1 base from J; junction bases left unmatched: 9. The germline CDR1 and CDR2 sequences are MNHEY and SVGAGI. The CDR3: CASTLEGAPNTEAFF. In DNA form, the CDR3 reads TGTGCCAGCACCCTAGAGGGGGCCCCGAACACTGAAGCTTTCTTT.

The chain carries TRBV14 and TRBJ2-2; 8 bases map to TRBD2. V lost 0 bases and J lost 4; bases outside the gene matches: 10. The CDR3 runs to 18 residues. Germline CDR1 and CDR2: SGHDN and FVKESK. CDR3 nucleotide sequence: TGTGCCAGCAGCCAAGATAGGCCGGGACTAGGCTTCACCGGGGAGCTGTTTTTT. Amino acids: CASSQDRPGLGFTGELFF.

This clone was detected a few times. The CDR3 DNA sequence: TGCGCCAGCAGCCAAGAGTCGCGACAGGGTTTTTATAAACTGTTTTTT. This encodes CASSQESRQGFYKLFF. The chain links TRBV4-3 to TRBJ1-4, with 7 positions matching TRBD1. V was pared by 0 bases and J by 11 bases, with 12 bases of the junction left unmatched. Germline CDR1 and CDR2: LGHNA and YSLEER. The CDR3 contains 16 residues.

The genes are TRBV6-5 and TRBJ1-1; weak D call: TRBD1 (6 bases). Deletions cut 7 bases from V and 2 bases from J, with 11 bases between. The CDR3 extends over 13 amino acids. Looked up from germline, CDR1 is MNHEY and CDR2 is SVGAGI. CDR3 DNA: TGTGCCAGCACAGGACAGCTCAACACTGAAGCTTTCTTT. Residues: CASTGQLNTEAFF.

V is TRBV7-8 and J is TRBJ1-2; TRBD1 aligns across 10 bases. This CDR3 has 18 amino acids. From germline, CDR1 is SGHVS and CDR2 FQNEAQ. V dropped 4 bases and J dropped 6; count of bases not matched to a gene: 17. The CDR3 nucleotides are TGTGCCAGCAGCTCCCGACAGGGGGCTAGAGCAATCCCGGATGGCTACACCTTC. It codes for CASSSRQGARAIPDGYTF.

This chain links TRBV7-8 with TRBJ2-3; TRBD2 might be the D (6 bases). CDR1 and CDR2 from the germline V gene are SGHVS and FQNEAQ. Trimming took off 2 bases at V and 6 bases at J, with 18 bases between the two ends. The CDR3 spans 16 residues. The CDR3 DNA sequence: TGTGCCAGCAGCTTAATAACTAGCCAGGATGTGGATACGCAGTATTTT. Translating gives CASSLITSQDVDTQYF.

The chain links TRBV9 to TRBJ2-5; TRBD2 might be the D (5 bases). This CDR3 is 15 amino acids long. The V gene's germline CDR1 is SGDLS and CDR2 YYNGEE. V lost 0 bases, J lost 2 bases, and 11 bases lay in between. CDR3 DNA: TGTGCCAGCAGCGTAGGACGGGAAATTCAAGAGACCCAGTACTTC. It encodes CASSVGREIQETQYF.

The genes are TRBV19 and TRBJ2-3; D may be TRBD1 (6 bases). Germline CDR1 reads LNHDA; CDR2 reads SQIVND (reference sequence). This CDR3 has 15 residues. Trimming cost V 3 bases and J 1 base, with 11 bases left between them. CDR3 sequence: CASSIVQGGTDTQYF. The CDR3 coding sequence is TGTGCCAGTAGTATTGTACAGGGTGGCACAGATACGCAGTATTTT.

The chain couples TRBV4-3 to TRBJ2-1, with TRBD2 matching over 13 bases. Germline values: CDR1 LGHNA, CDR2 YSLEER. The CDR3 spans 15 residues. The J segment lost 9 bases and the V segment lost 6 bases, leaving 8 bases of the junction unmatched. The CDR3 reads CASRPRLAGGGEQFF. The CDR3 DNA reads TGCGCCAGCAGACCTAGACTAGCGGGAGGTGGTGAGCAGTTCTTC.

In regard to this clone: A junction boundary mismatches the germline segment, possibly from a read error. The chain carries TRBV24-1 and TRBJ2-2; 8 bases line up with TRBD1. Germline CDR1 reads KGHDR; CDR2 reads SFDVKD. The CDR3 is 13 residues long. This CDR3 is CATRQGNAGELFF. In DNA, the CDR3 is TGTGCCACCCGACAGGGGAACGCCGGGGAGCTGTTTTTT.

This rearrangement joins TRBV2 to TRBJ1-2; D might be TRBD1 (5 bases). Germline V gene lookup returns CDR1 SNHLY and CDR2 FYNNEI. The CDR3 consists of 13 residues. Trimming took off 1 base at V and 3 bases at J, with 6 bases between the two ends. CDR3 nucleotides: TGTGCCAGCAGTGAAGGGGGGGACTATGGCTACACCTTC. Protein product: CASSEGGDYGYTF.

The chain employs TRBV19 and TRBJ1-5; D is possibly TRBD1 (5 bases). Germline V gene data show CDR1 as LNHDA and CDR2 as SQIVND (reference sequence). The CDR3 is 15 residues long. Between the trimmed V and J ends, which lost 5 bases and 4 bases, there was a span of 15 bases. The CDR3, as DNA: TGTGCCAGTAGTTTCCAGGGAGGGGATAATCAGCCCCAGCATTTT. This gives the protein CASSFQGGDNQPQHF.

This chain connects TRBV4-1 to TRBJ2-2; TRBD2 aligns across 9 bases. This CDR3 is built from 15 residues. Germline trimming cut 0 bases from V and 9 bases from J; bases unmatched to any gene: 5. Per germline, CDR1 MGHRA and CDR2 YSYEKL. The CDR3 DNA sequence: TGCGCCAGCAGCCAAGATTCACTAGCGGGTCGGGAGCTGTTTTTT. Its protein is CASSQDSLAGRELFF.

The chain is built from TRBV10-3 and TRBJ2-7; D is possibly TRBD1 (6 bases). The CDR3 is 14 amino acids. In germline, CDR1 is ENHRY, CDR2 SYGVKD. V lost 0 bases, J lost 4 bases, and 10 bases lay in between. In DNA, the CDR3 is TGTGCCATCAGTGAGTCTGGCAGGGGTTACGAGCAGTACTTC. This encodes CAISESGRGYEQYF.

Worth noting for this clone: A junction end diverges from the germline sequence, so it may reflect a read error. The chain combines TRBV6-5 with TRBJ1-2; D gene ambiguous. The CDR3 covers 14 residues. Germline loops: CDR1 MNHEY, CDR2 SVGAGI. CDR3 sequence (DNA): TGTACCAGCAGCCCCCGAATACCGGACTATGGCTACACCTTC. Protein product: CTSSPRIPDYGYTF.

This chain joins TRBV6-2 or TRBV6-3 and TRBJ1-2; possible D gene TRBD1, 6 bases. The CDR3 runs to 16 residues. Trimming pared 2 bases from V and 8 bases from J, leaving 21 bases between. Germline assignment: CDR1 MNHEY and CDR2 SVGEGT. CDR3 in DNA: TGTGCCAGCAGTTACAGAGCAGGGGTTTCTCGCGGAGGCTACACCTTC. Translating it yields CASSYRAGVSRGGYTF.

The chain links TRBV5-4 to TRBJ2-1, with 9 bases identical to TRBD1. Trimming at V came to 6 bases and at J to 8 bases, leaving 18 bases not matched to a gene. The length of the CDR3 is 17 residues. Germline lookup yields CDR1 SGHNT and CDR2 YYREEE (reference sequence). The CDR3, as DNA: TGTGCCAGCACCGGCACCCCGGGGGACAGGGTAAGCGATGAGCAGTTCTTC. Protein sequence: CASTGTPGDRVSDEQFF.

The chain links TRBV11-3 to TRBJ2-1; 9 bases are shared with TRBD1. The CDR3 has 17 amino acids. Germline V CDR1 and CDR2: SGHNT, YENEEA. J was trimmed by 4 bases and V by 2 bases; bases with no gene match: 9. CDR3 nucleotide sequence: TGTGCCAGCAGCTTATCCGGACAGGGGAACACTTACAATGAGCAGTTCTTC. Translation gives CASSLSGQGNTYNEQFF.